In this sample, the clone carrying this T cell receptor (beta chain) turned up a few times. Its cognate antigen is unknown. Other nucleotide sequences from this sample produce the same CDR3. The CDR3 covers 12 residues. Germline CDR1 and CDR2: SGHTA and FQGTGA. Trimming removed 3 bases from V and 3 bases from J, with 2 bases in between. The data originate from a study of vaccination effects on CD4 cells after COVID-19. Study background: After the second dose, samples were taken at median day 72. Researchers reported culturing two million PBMC in each well, adding about 11 IU/ml IL-2 and approximately 10 ug/ml peptides. Study-wide results and caveats: Only 1 of 255 vaccine-induced clones from healthy vaccinees cross-reacted with common cold coronaviruses.

Once cultured for roughly ten days, the cells underwent separation to obtain CD4+ T cells. Vaccination of participants consisted of two doses of either the BNT162b2 or mRNA-1273 vaccine. Researchers swapped half the medium for IL-2 medium on both days 3 and 7. Clones were read by immunoSEQ multiplex PCR, and TCRdb kept only the in-frame ones, dropping some. The table records 65,000 to 90,000 clones, approximately 73% of them present only once. The starting material was CD4+ T cells from PBMCs cultured without peptide, obtained after COVID-19 vaccination. This sequence joins TRBV7-3 and TRBJ2-2; D is ambiguous. The receptor was derived from a human donor who received a COVID-19 vaccine. This CDR3 is CASSFYTGELFF. CDR3 DNA sequence: TGTGCCAGCAGCTTTTACACCGGGGAGCTGTTTTTT.